This record concerns one T cell receptor beta chain sequence. This clone appeared a few times. Which antigen it targets is not known. There are no base qualities to consult, and no much larger clone falls within one base. Each donor gave one peripheral blood draw, approximately 120 mL on average, collected into heparinised tubes. Naive, central memory, regulatory and stem cell-like memory CD4+ T cells were sorted on a BD FACSAria II using a panel including CD45RO, CCR7, CD25, CD127, CD95 and CD27. Every sorted population had a purity above 95%. Right away, PBMCs were isolated by Lymphoprep density gradient centrifugation and were stained directly, with no culture step. So that batch effects would be minimized, each experiment stained and sorted samples in pairs, pairing one healthy donor with one patient. CDR1 MNHEY and CDR2 SMNVEV were looked up in the germline V gene (reference sequence). Trimming takes 4 bases off V and 6 bases off J; junction bases not matched to a gene: 20. The CDR3, cysteine through phenylalanine, is 19 amino acids long. Just the 57-base CDR3 DNA is kept, in frame starting at base 1.

The entire amount of isolated RNA was reverse transcribed using the High Capacity cDNA Reverse Transcription Kit, so the sequenced TCRB transcripts were expressed ones. Deep immunoSEQ sequencing was performed on naive, central memory and regulatory T cell samples, with an average of about 3.57 million total reads per sample. Sorted cells were lysed in RLT buffer and RNA was extracted with DNase-treated RNeasy Micro or Mini kits, depending on cell number. Each cell subset was processed on its own to prevent cross-contamination, while patient and healthy donor samples were processed together. TCRB sequences were amplified from cDNA with the immunoSEQ multiplex PCR, producing 87-bp fragments spanning the CDR3 region. Amplicons were sequenced on the Illumina HiSeq platform. In the original analysis: Synthetic template baselines were used to correct PCR bias computationally, reads within Hamming distance 2 were collapsed together, and singletons that could not be merged were discarded. Reads were aligned against IMGT to assign V, D and J genes, CDR3 length and insertions or deletions at six rearrangement sites. Within each subset, clonotype counts were normalized to the number of sorted cells before true diversity and Gini coefficients were calculated with the tcR R package. The overlap coefficient, calculated on TCRB nucleotide sequences, was used to quantify repertoire sharing. TCRdb stores this immuneACCESS table with in-frame sequences only. Part of the clones is absent; in the studies checked, under half of the shortfall reflects unresolved V genes, and no reason is known for the rest. The DNA gave D and trimming, while V, J and clone size come from that table. A total of some 160,000 clones appear in this sample, around 9% of them only once. The leading ten clones occupy 0.7% of the sample.

This specimen belongs to a study of beta chain features in type 1 diabetes listed by TCRdb under 2018. Regarding the research as a whole: Mean age, gender distribution, total cell number and subset yield were not different between patients and healthy donors. A total of 85 million to 140 million sorted cells were examined across all samples, and a strong correlation was observed between cell number per subset and RNA yield. In the study, recently diagnosed type 1 diabetes patients and matched healthy donors were compared on the TCRB repertoires of their sorted circulating CD4+ T cell subsets. Whereas all 30 or so donors provided naive and central memory subsets, regulatory and stem cell-like memory subsets were isolated from just 8 patients and about 8 healthy donors.

The research as a whole found: Naive, central memory and regulatory TCRB repertoires appeared more similar among patients than among healthy donors. Because cDNA rather than genomic DNA was sequenced, highly expressing activated cells could have been over-represented, although no difference in activation and CD3 levels was found between groups. Only small numbers of individuals were included in the HLA sub-analyses, which left unresolved whether HLA type had any influence on TCRB rearrangement. Patients with type 1 diabetes made fewer insertions and deleted more nucleotides at VDJ recombination sites, implying thymic rearrangement abnormalities. Type 1 diabetes patients showed a moderate but significant shortening of TCRB CDR3 length in all four CD4+ subsets. Shorter templates might have been favored by PCR, but patient and control samples were amplified and corrected together, so both groups would have been affected equally by any skew.

In this chain, TRBV27 is recombined with TRBJ2-3, and 9 bases in between align with TRBD2. The clonotype originates from a woman aged 25 to 39 with type 1 diabetes. Sequences were obtained from central memory CD4+ T cells from blood. The DNA reads TGTGCCAGCAGTTCCTTAGCGGGAGCTCGCCCCTCTCTTCGTGATACGCAGTATTTT. It encodes CASSSLAGARPSLRDTQYF.